The clone carrying this T cell receptor (beta chain) has at least ten counts. What it binds is unknown. A marrow graft followed busulfan-fludarabine conditioning, with cyclophosphamide on days +3 and +4. This entry belongs to a study of T cells after posttransplantation cyclophosphamide. Findings and limits, study-wide: Donor-recipient repertoire similarity was low at 1-2 months, rising over year one. After PTCy, TRB diversity resembled that of CNI/methotrexate controls.

Generated by immunoSEQ multiplex PCR, the TCRdb table keeps only in-frame clones and is missing some. This sample has thousands of clones, each found more than once. This clonotype originated in a female patient between 50 and 59 years old who received an allogeneic stem cell transplant from a related donor, was CMV-positive, and had no GVHD. Some T cells could come from the graft donor. The sequencing here drew on PBMCs, taken after allogeneic stem cell transplant with posttransplant cyclophosphamide.

The CDR3 nucleotides are TGTGCCAGCAGTTCAGGGGGCGAAAACTATGGCTACACCTTC. Its protein product is CASSSGGENYGYTF. The chain couples TRBV28 to TRBJ1-2; 8 nucleotides agree with TRBD1. Germline lookup yields CDR1 MDHEN and CDR2 SYDVKM. J gave up 2 bases and V 4 bases, and 3 bases lay outside the gene matches. The CDR3 is 14 residues long.